This is a list of T cell receptor beta chains from one sample in a study of blood T cell repertoires in COVID-19. Sequenced by immunoSEQ multiplex PCR; TCRdb stores in-frame clones only, minus some. The sample has around 220,000 clones, around four fifths seen once. The sequencing input was peripheral blood. The source of these receptors is a man in his thirties or forties with active or convalescent COVID-19. CDR3s include the opening cysteine and the closing phenylalanine or tryptophan. The order of the fields is J gene, D gene, clone size, V gene, CDR3 protein, CDR3 DNA. The D gene is left open where the match is weak. The size field is filled for only some rows; it gives once, few, many or a size class.

J: TRBJ1-1; D: TRBD1; size: NA; V: TRBV3-1/TRBV3-2; CDR3: CASSLGQGSTEAFF; DNA: TGTGCCAGCAGCCTCGGACAGGGTAGCACTGAAGCTTTCTTT
J: TRBJ1-2; D: TRBD1; size: NA; V: TRBV10-3; CDR3: CAIKLTGGEFGYTF; DNA: TGTGCCATCAAACTGACAGGGGGCGAATTTGGCTACACCTTC
J: TRBJ2-6; D: TRBD2; size: NA; V: TRBV7-8; CDR3: CASSLNTRTSGVPGANVLTF; DNA: TGTGCCAGCAGCCTGAACACGAGGACTAGCGGGGTACCTGGGGCCAACGTCCTGACTTTC
J: TRBJ2-2; D: NA; size: once; V: TRBV12-5; CDR3: CASGLVLGNTGELFF; DNA: TGTGCTAGTGGTTTGGTTTTGGGCAACACCGGGGAGCTGTTTTTT
J: TRBJ2-5; D: TRBD2; size: few; V: TRBV28; CDR3: CASRPGLALQETQYF; DNA: TGTGCCAGCAGGCCCGGACTAGCTCTCCAAGAGACCCAGTACTTC
J: TRBJ1-4; D: TRBD1; size: NA; V: TRBV2; CDR3: CASNPRGTGDEKLFF; DNA: TGTGCCAGCAATCCGAGGGGGACAGGGGACGAAAAACTGTTTTTT
J: TRBJ1-1; D: NA; size: NA; V: TRBV19; CDR3: CASSILGAMNTEAFF; DNA: TGTGCCAGTAGTATTCTAGGGGCCATGAACACTGAAGCTTTCTTT
J: TRBJ1-5; D: NA; size: NA; V: TRBV7-9; CDR3: CASSDVGGAQPQHF; DNA: TGTGCCAGCAGCGACGTCGGGGGGGCCCAGCCCCAGCATTTT
J: TRBJ1-5; D: NA; size: NA; V: TRBV4-1; CDR3: CASSQDGGSLNQPQHF; DNA: TGCGCCAGCAGCCAAGACGGAGGGAGTCTCAATCAACCCCAGCATTTT
J: TRBJ1-1; D: TRBD1; size: NA; V: TRBV3-1/TRBV3-2; CDR3: CASSPPGQLNTEAFF; DNA: TGTGCCAGCAGCCCCCCGGGACAGCTGAACACTGAAGCTTTCTTT
J: TRBJ2-7; D: TRBD1; size: NA; V: TRBV2; CDR3: CASSEFSRDRAYEQYF; DNA: TGTGCCAGCAGTGAATTTAGCCGGGACAGGGCCTACGAGCAGTACTTC